The entry below describes one T cell receptor (beta chain). Its matching antigen is unknown. Despite likely unrecorded immune exposures, the donors were nominally healthy at the time of sampling. Germline V gene lookup returns CDR1 MGHRA and CDR2 YSYEKL. This CDR3 is 14 amino acids long. Trimming took 1 base from V and 8 from J, leaving 12 bases between them. This sample is part of a study of cytomegalovirus exposure and HLA in healthy donors. Regarding the study as a whole: Presence/absence comparisons presumed near-even sequencing depth among donors. V- and J-gene trimming in TCR beta was tied to a missense DCLRE1C variant by an analysis performed later. Immune exposure information comprised only CMV serostatus.

The study ran its PCR with 60 Vbeta and 13 Jbeta primers. Clones were sequenced by immunoSEQ multiplex PCR, and TCRdb holds only the in-frame ones, with some missing. The sample records roughly 230,000 clones, approximately 91% being singletons. The chain links TRBV4-1 to TRBJ1-3; no definite D call. This TCR came from a girl aged 2 to 10 in good health and CMV-seronegative. Sequenced sample: PBMCs. CDR3 in amino acids: CASSQASGVDTIYF. DNA of the CDR3: TGCGCCAGCAGCCAAGCGTCCGGGGTAGACACCATATATTTT.